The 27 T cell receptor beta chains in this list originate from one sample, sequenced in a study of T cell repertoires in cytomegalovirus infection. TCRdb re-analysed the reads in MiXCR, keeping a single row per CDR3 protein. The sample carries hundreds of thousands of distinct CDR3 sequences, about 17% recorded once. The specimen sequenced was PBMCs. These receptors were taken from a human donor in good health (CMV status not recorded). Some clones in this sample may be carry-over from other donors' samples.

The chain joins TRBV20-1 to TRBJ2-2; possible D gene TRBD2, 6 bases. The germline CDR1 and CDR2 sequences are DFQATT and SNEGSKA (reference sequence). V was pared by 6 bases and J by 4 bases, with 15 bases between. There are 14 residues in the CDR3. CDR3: CSALGGRGTGELFF. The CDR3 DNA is TGCAGTGCCCTCGGTGGGCGGGGCACCGGGGAGCTGTTTTTT.

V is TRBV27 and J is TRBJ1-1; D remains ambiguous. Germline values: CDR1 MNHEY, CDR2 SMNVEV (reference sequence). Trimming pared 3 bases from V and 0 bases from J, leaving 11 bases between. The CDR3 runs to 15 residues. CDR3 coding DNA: TGTGCCAGCAGTTTTTCCGGACTGATGAACACTGAAGCTTTCTTT. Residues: CASSFSGLMNTEAFF.

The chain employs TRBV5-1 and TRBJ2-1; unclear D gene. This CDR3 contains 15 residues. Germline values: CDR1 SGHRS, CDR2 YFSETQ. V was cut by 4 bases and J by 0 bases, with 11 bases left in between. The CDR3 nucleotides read TGCGCCAGCAGCCAGGACCCCAGCTCCTACAATGAGCAGTTCTTC. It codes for CASSQDPSSYNEQFF.

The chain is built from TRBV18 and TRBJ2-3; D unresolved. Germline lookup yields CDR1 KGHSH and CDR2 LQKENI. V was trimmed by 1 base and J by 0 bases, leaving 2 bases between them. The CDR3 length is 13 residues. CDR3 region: CASSPLSTDTQYF. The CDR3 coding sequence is TGTGCCAGCTCACCACTAAGCACAGATACGCAGTATTTT. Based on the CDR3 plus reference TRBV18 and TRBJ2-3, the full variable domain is NAGVMQNPRHLVRRRGQEARLRCSPMKGHSHVYWYRQLPEEGLKFMVYLQKENIIDESGMPKERFSAEFPKEGPSILRIQQVVRGDSAAYFCASSPLSTDTQYFGPGTRLTVL.

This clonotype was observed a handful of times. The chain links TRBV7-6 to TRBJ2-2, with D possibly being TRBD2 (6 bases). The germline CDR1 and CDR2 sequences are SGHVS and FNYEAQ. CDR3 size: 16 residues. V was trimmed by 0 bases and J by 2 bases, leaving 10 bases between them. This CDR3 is CASSLARDGNTGELFF. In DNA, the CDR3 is TGTGCCAGCAGCTTAGCGCGGGACGGTAACACCGGGGAGCTGTTTTTT. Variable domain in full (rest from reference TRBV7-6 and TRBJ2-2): GAGVSQSPRYKVTKRGQDVALRCDPISGHVSLYWYRQALGQGPEFLTYFNYEAQQDKSGLPNDRFSAERPEGSISTLTIQRTEQRDSAMYRCASSLARDGNTGELFFGEGSRLTVL.

CDR3 DNA: TGCGCCAGCAGCCAAGGACGTGGGACAGTTTATGGCTACACCTTC. As protein: CASSQGRGTVYGYTF. The chain has TRBV4-3 and TRBJ1-2; 7 bases fit TRBD1. The germline CDR1 and CDR2 sequences are LGHNA and YSLEER. Trimming cost V 1 base and J 5 bases; bases outside gene matches: 7. This CDR3 has 15 residues.

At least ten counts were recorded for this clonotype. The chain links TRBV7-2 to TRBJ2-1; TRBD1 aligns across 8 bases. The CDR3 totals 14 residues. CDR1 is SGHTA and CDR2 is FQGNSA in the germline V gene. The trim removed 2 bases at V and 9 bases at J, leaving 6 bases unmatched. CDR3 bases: TGTGCCAGCAGCTTAACAGGGGGGTATGGTGAGCAGTTCTTC. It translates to CASSLTGGYGEQFF.

The CDR3 protein is CASSPGQGITFSGANVLTF. The CDR3 DNA reads TGTGCCAGCAGCCCGGGACAGGGCATCACTTTCTCTGGGGCCAACGTCCTGACTTTC. The rearrangement uses TRBV25-1 and TRBJ2-6; 9 bases line up with TRBD1. The CDR3 sequence is 19 residues long. Losses at the gene ends were 6 bases for V and 0 bases for J; bases not matched to a gene: 12. Per germline, CDR1 MGHDK and CDR2 SYGVNS.

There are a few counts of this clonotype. This chain's CDR3 is CASSTSGGNSYEQYF. CDR3 coding DNA: TGTGCCAGCAGCACTAGCGGGGGAAACTCCTACGAGCAGTACTTC. V usage is TRBV9 and J usage is TRBJ2-7; 11 nucleotides agree with TRBD2. J lost 0 bases, V lost 4 bases, and 3 bases had no gene match. Germline loops: CDR1 SGDLS, CDR2 YYNGEE. The CDR3 contains 15 residues.

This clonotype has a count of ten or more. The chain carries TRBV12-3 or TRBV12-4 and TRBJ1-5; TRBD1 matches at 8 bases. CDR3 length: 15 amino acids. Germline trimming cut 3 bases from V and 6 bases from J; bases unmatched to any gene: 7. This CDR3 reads CASSFVNRGAQPQHF. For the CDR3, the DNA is TGTGCCAGCAGTTTTGTTAACAGGGGGGCTCAGCCCCAGCATTTT.

The CDR3 DNA follows: TGTGCCAGTAGTATAGCGGGGGGGCCGAGTAATGAGCAGTTCTTC. It encodes CASSIAGGPSNEQFF. The rearrangement links TRBV19 to TRBJ2-1; TRBD2 agrees at 8 bases. This CDR3 spans 15 amino acids. Per the germline V gene, CDR1 is LNHDA and CDR2 is SQIVND (reference sequence). J was trimmed by 7 bases and V by 1 base; bases with no gene match: 6.

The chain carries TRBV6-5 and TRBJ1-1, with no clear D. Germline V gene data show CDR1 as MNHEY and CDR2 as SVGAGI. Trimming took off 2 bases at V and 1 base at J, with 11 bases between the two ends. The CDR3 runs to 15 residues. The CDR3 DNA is TGTGCCAGCAGTTACACCTTCCGCCCGAACACTGAAGCTTTCTTT. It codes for CASSYTFRPNTEAFF.

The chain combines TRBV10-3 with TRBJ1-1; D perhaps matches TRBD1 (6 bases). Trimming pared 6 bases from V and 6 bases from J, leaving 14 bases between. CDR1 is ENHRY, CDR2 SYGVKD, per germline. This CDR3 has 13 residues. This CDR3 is CAISGGRGAEAFF. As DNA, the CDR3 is TGTGCCATCAGCGGTGGAAGGGGGGCTGAAGCTTTCTTT.

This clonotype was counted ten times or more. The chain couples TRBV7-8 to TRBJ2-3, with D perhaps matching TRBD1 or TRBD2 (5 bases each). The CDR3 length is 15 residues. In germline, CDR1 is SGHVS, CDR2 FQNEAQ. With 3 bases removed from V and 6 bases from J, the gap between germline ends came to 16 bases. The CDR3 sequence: CASSFQDTPGDTQYF. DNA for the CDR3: TGTGCCAGCAGCTTTCAGGACACCCCGGGGGATACGCAGTATTTT. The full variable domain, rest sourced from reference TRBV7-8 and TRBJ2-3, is GAGVSQSPRYKVAKRGQDVALRCDPISGHVSLFWYQQALGQGPEFLTYFQNEAQLDKSGLPSDRFFAERPEGSVSTLKIQRTQQEDSAVYLCASSFQDTPGDTQYFGPGTRLTVL.

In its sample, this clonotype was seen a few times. The CDR3 DNA reads TGTGCCAGCAGTTACCGGGACTCCTACGAGCAGTACTTC. Its translation: CASSYRDSYEQYF. The chain links TRBV6-5 to TRBJ2-7; D might be TRBD2 (5 bases). CDR1 is MNHEY and CDR2 is SVGAGI in the germline V gene. The V and J ends lost 2 bases and 0 bases respectively, with 5 bases between them. This CDR3 region has 13 residues.

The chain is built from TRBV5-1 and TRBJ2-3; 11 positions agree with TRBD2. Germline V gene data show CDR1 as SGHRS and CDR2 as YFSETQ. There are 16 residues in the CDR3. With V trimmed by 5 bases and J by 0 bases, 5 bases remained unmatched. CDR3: CASRRIAGGSTDTQYF. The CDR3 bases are TGCGCCAGCAGACGGATAGCGGGGGGGAGCACAGATACGCAGTATTTT.

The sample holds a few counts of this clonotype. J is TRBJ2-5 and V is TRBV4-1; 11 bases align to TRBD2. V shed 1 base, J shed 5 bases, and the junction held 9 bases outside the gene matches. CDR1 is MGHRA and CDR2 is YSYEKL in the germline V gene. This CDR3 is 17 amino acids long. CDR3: CASSQATSGGYRETQYF. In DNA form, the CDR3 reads TGCGCCAGCAGCCAAGCCACTAGCGGGGGCTACCGGGAGACCCAGTACTTC.

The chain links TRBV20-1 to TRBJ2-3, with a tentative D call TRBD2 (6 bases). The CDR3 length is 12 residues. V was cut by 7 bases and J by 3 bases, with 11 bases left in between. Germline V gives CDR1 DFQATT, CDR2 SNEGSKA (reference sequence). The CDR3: CSVLGTTDTQYF. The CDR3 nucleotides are TGCAGTGTCCTTGGGACTACAGATACGCAGTATTTT.

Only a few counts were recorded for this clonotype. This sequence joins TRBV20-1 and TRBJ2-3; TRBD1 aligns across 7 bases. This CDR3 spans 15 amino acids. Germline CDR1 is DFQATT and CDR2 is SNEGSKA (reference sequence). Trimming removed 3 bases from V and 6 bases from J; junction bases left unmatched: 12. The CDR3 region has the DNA TGCAGTGCTAGCCCGAAGACAGGGTTGAGGGATACGCAGTATTTT. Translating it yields CSASPKTGLRDTQYF.

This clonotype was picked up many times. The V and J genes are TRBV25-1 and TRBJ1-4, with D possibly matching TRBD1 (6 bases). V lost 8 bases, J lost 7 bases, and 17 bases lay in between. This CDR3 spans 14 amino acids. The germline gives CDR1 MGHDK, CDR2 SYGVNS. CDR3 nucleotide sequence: TGTGCCAGCGCCGACCCGGGGGCGACTGAAAAACTGTTTTTT. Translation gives CASADPGATEKLFF.

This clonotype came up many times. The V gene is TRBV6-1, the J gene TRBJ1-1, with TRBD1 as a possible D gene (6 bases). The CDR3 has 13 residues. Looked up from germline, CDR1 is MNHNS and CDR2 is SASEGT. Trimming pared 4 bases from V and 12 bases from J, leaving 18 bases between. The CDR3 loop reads CASSGGEGVATFF. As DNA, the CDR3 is TGTGCCAGCAGTGGGGGGGAGGGGGTCGCGACTTTCTTT.

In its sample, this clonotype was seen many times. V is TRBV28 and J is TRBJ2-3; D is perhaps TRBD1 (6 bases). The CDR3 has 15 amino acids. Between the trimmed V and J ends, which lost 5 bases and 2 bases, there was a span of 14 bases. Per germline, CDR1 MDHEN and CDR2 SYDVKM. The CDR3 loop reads CASSPTGAHTDTQYF. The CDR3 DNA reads TGTGCCAGCAGTCCGACAGGAGCCCACACAGATACGCAGTATTTT.

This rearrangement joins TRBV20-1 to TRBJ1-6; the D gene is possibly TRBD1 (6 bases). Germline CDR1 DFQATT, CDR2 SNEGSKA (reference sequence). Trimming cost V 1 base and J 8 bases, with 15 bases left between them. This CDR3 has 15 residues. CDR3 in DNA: TGCAGTGCTAGAGGAAAGGGGGGCTTGGATTCACCCCTCCACTTT. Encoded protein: CSARGKGGLDSPLHF.

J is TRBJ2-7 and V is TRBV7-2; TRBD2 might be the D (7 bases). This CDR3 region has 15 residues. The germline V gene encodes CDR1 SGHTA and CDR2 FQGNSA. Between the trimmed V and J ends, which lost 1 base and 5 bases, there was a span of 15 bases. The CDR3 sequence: CASSLEEGGLDEQYF. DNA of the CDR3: TGTGCCAGCAGCTTAGAGGAGGGGGGGCTTGACGAGCAGTACTTC.

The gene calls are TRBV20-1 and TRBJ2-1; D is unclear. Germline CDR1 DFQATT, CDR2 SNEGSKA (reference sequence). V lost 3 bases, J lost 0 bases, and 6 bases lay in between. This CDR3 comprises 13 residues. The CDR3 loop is CSASLNSYNEQFF. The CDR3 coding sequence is TGCAGTGCTAGTCTAAACTCCTACAATGAGCAGTTCTTC.

The CDR3 bases are TGTGCCAGCAGCATGGGACTAGCGGGGGCGGCCGCCGGGGAGCTGTTTTTT. Its protein product is CASSMGLAGAAAGELFF. The rearrangement uses TRBV5-4 and TRBJ2-2; 14 bases agree with TRBD2. Germline V gene data show CDR1 as SGHNT and CDR2 as YYREEE (reference sequence). V lost 4 bases to trimming and J lost 6 bases; unmatched junction nucleotides: 8. This CDR3 region has 17 residues.

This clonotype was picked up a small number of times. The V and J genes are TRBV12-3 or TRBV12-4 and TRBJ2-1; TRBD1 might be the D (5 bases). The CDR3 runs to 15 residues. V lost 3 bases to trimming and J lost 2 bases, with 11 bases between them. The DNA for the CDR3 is TGTGCCAGCAGTTTCTATCAGGGAACCTACAATGAGCAGTTCTTC. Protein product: CASSFYQGTYNEQFF.